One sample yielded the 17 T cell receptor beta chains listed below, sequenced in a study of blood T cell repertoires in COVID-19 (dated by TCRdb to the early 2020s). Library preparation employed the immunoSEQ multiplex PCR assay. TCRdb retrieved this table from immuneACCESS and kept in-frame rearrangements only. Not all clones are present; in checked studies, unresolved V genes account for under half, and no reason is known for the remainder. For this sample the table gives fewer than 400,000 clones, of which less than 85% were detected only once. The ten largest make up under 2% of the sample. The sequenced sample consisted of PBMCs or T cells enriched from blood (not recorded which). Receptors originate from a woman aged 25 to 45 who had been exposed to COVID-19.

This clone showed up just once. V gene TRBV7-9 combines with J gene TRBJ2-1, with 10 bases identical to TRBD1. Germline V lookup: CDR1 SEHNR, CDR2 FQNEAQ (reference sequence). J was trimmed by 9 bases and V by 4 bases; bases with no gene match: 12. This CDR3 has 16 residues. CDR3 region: CASSSRWDRGTSEQFF. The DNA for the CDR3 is TGTGCCAGCAGCTCAAGGTGGGACAGGGGAACAAGTGAGCAGTTCTTC.

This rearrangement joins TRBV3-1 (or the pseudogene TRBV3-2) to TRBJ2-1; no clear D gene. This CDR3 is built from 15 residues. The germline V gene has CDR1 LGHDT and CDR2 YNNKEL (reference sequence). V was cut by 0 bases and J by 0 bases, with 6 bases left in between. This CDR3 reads CASSQDRVSYNEQFF. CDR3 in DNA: TGTGCCAGCAGCCAAGATCGGGTCTCCTACAATGAGCAGTTCTTC.

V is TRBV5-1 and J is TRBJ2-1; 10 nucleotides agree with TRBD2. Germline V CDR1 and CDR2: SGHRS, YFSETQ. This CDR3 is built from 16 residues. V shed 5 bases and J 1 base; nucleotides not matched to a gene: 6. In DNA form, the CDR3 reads TGCGCCAGCAGTTCTAGCGGGAGAGGGTCCTACAATGAGCAGTTCTTC. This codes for CASSSSGRGSYNEQFF.

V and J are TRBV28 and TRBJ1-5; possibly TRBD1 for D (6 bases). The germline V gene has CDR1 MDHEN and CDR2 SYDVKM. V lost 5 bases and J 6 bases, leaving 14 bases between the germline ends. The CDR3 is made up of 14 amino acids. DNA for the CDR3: TGTGCCAGCAGTCTACAGGGATGGGGTCAGCCCCAGCATTTT. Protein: CASSLQGWGQPQHF.

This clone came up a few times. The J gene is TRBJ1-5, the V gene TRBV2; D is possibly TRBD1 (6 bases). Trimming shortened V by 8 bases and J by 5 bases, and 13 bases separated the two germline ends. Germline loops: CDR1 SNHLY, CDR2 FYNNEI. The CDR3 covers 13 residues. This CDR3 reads CASGPGVDQPQHF. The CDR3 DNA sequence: TGTGCCAGCGGTCCAGGGGTAGATCAGCCCCAGCATTTT.

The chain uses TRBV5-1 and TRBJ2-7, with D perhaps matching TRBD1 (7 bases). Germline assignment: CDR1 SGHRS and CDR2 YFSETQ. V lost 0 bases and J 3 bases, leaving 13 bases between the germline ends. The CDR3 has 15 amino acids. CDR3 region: CASSLGQGGGYEQYF. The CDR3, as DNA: TGCGCCAGCAGCTTGGGTCAGGGGGGAGGCTACGAGCAGTACTTC. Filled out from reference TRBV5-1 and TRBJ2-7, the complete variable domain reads KAGVTQTPRYLIKTRGQQVTLSCSPISGHRSVSWYQQTPGQGLQFLFEYFSETQRNKGNFPGRFSGRQFSNSRSEMNVSTLELGDSALYLCASSLGQGGGYEQYFGPGTRLTVT.

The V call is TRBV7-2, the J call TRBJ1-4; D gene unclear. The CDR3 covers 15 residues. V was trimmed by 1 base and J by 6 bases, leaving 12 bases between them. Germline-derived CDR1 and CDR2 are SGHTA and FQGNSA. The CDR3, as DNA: TGTGCCAGCAGCTTAGGGTGGGCAGTTGATGAAAAACTGTTTTTT. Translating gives CASSLGWAVDEKLFF.

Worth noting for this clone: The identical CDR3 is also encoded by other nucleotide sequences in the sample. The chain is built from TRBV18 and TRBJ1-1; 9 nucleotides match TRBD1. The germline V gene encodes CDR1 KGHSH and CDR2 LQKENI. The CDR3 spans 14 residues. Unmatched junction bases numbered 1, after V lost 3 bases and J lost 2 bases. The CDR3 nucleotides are TGTGCCAGCTCACCTACAGGGGGCAACACTGAAGCTTTCTTT. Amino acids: CASSPTGGNTEAFF.

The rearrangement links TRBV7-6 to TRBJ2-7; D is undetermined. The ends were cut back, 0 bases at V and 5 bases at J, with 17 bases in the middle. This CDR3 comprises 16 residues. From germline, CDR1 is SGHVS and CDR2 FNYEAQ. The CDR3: CASSLALRPRGNEQYF. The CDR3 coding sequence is TGTGCCAGCAGCTTAGCGTTGCGCCCTAGAGGCAACGAGCAGTACTTC. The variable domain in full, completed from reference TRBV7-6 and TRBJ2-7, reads GAGVSQSPRYKVTKRGQDVALRCDPISGHVSLYWYRQALGQGPEFLTYFNYEAQQDKSGLPNDRFSAERPEGSISTLTIQRTEQRDSAMYRCASSLALRPRGNEQYFGPGTRLTVT.

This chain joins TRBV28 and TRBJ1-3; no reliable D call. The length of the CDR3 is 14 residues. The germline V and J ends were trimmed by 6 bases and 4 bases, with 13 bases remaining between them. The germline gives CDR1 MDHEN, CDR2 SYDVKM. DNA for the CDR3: TGTGCCAGCAGGTCCCCGGTCCCCGGAAACACCATATATTTT. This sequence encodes CASRSPVPGNTIYF.

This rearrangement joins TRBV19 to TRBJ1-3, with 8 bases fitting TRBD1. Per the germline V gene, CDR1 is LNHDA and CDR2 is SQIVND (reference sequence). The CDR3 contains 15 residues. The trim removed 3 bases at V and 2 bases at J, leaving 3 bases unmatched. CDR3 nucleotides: TGTGCCAGTAGTATCCCGGACAGGGCTGGAAACACCATATATTTT. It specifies CASSIPDRAGNTIYF.

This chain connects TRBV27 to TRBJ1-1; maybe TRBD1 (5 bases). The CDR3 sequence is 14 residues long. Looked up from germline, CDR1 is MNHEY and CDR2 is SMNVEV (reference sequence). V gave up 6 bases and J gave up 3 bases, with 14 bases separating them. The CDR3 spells CASRDISLYTEAFF. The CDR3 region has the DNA TGTGCCAGCAGGGACATCTCGCTTTACACTGAAGCTTTCTTT.

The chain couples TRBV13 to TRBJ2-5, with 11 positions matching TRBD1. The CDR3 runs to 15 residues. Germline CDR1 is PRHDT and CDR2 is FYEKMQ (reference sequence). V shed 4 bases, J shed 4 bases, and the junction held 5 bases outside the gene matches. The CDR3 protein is CASSSGQGAGETQYF. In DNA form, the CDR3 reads TGTGCCAGCAGCTCCGGACAGGGGGCTGGAGAGACCCAGTACTTC.

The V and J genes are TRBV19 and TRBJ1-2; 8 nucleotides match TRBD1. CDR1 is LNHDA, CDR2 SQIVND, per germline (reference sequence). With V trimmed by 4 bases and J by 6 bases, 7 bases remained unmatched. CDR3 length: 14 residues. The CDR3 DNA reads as TGTGCCAGTAGTAGAGACAGGGGCCTCCATGGCTACACCTTC. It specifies CASSRDRGLHGYTF.

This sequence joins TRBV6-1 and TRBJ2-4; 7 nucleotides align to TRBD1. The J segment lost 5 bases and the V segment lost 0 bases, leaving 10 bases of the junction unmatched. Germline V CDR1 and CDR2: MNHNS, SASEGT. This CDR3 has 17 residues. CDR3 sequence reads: CASSEASSRQGQNIQYF. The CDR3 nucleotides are TGTGCCAGCAGTGAAGCCTCGAGCCGACAGGGCCAAAACATTCAGTACTTC.

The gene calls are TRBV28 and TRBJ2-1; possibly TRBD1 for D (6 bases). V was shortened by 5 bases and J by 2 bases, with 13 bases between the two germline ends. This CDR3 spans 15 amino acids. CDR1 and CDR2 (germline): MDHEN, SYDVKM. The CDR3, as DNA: TGTGCCAGCAGTGTACAGGGAACGGCCTACAATGAGCAGTTCTTC. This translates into CASSVQGTAYNEQFF.

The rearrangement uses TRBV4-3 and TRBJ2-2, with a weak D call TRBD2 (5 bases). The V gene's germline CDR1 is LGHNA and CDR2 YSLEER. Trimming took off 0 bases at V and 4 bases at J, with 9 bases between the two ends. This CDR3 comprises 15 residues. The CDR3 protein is CASSQDTRGTGELFF. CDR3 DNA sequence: TGCGCCAGCAGCCAAGATACACGGGGCACCGGGGAGCTGTTTTTT.